This passage covers 10 T cell receptor beta chains from one sample sequenced in a study of early T cells in non-severe SARS-CoV-2 infection. Each CDR3 protein gets one entry after TCRdb re-called the 5' RACE reads with MiXCR. This repertoire shows almost 30,000 distinct CDR3 sequences, approximately 5.2% found once; its top ten account for roughly 6.2%. The sequenced material came from whole blood. These receptors originate from an adult who was a healthcare worker with PCR-confirmed SARS-CoV-2 infection or an uninfected control (not recorded which).

This clonotype was counted many times. The V call is TRBV27, the J call TRBJ2-4; TRBD1 aligns across 7 bases. Germline V gives CDR1 MNHEY, CDR2 SMNVEV (reference sequence). The CDR3 loop spans 14 amino acids. V shed 2 bases, J shed 7 bases, and the junction held 5 bases outside the gene matches. CDR3 DNA sequence: TGTGCCAGCAGTTTAACAGGGGCTGCGAACATTCAGTACTTC. This codes for CASSLTGAANIQYF.

DNA for the CDR3: TGTGCCAGCAGCTTAGTAGCGGGGGGGCAGGGTGAGCAGTTCTTC. Its protein is CASSLVAGGQGEQFF. The chain carries TRBV7-8 and TRBJ2-1, with 11 bases aligning to TRBD2. Germline V lookup: CDR1 SGHVS, CDR2 FQNEAQ. This CDR3 contains 15 residues. Germline trimming cut 1 base from V and 9 bases from J; bases unmatched to any gene: 5.

This clonotype was observed a handful of times. DNA for the CDR3: TGTGCCAGCAGCTTTCCTAGTCGCGGCTCTTCCTACAATGAGCAGTTCTTC. Encoded protein: CASSFPSRGSSYNEQFF. The chain has TRBV7-2 and TRBJ2-1, with D unclear. V was shortened by 3 bases and J by 1 base, with 16 bases between the two germline ends. The CDR3 covers 17 residues. Germline V gene data show CDR1 as SGHTA and CDR2 as FQGNSA.

The chain recombines TRBV7-3 with TRBJ2-1; D remains ambiguous. The CDR3 totals 14 residues. Trimming took off 5 bases at V and 2 bases at J, with 10 bases between the two ends. The germline gives CDR1 SGHTA, CDR2 FQGTGA. For the CDR3, the DNA is TGTGCCAGCAGCCCTTCCGGAACCTACAATGAGCAGTTCTTC. It translates to CASSPSGTYNEQFF.

This clonotype has a handful of counts. The CDR3 reads CASSPTGDQETQYF. In nucleotides, the CDR3 is TGTGCCAGCAGCCCCACAGGGGACCAAGAGACCCAGTACTTC. The chain recombines TRBV3-1 with TRBJ2-5, with 7 bases identical to TRBD1. The CDR3 spans 14 residues. V lost 4 bases to trimming and J lost 0 bases; unmatched junction nucleotides: 2. CDR1 is LGHDT, CDR2 YNNKEL, per germline (reference sequence).

This clonotype was picked up many times. This chain uses TRBV10-1 with TRBJ1-4, with D perhaps TRBD1 (6 bases). In germline, CDR1 is WNHNN, CDR2 SYGVQD (reference sequence). V was clipped by 10 bases and J by 5 bases, with 17 bases between them. CDR3 length: 14 residues. CDR3 DNA: TGCGCCACCAGATCTAGGGGGTTGAATGAAAAACTGTTTTTT. Its protein product is CATRSRGLNEKLFF.

The J gene is TRBJ2-7, the V gene TRBV5-4; D might be TRBD1 (5 bases). V shed 0 bases and J shed 3 bases, with 7 bases lying between them. This CDR3 contains 13 residues. Germline loops: CDR1 SGHNT, CDR2 YYREEE (reference sequence). As DNA, the CDR3 is TGTGCCAGCAGCTTGGAGCAGGGCTACGAGCAGTACTTC. This codes for CASSLEQGYEQYF.

This clonotype was seen ten or more times. The rearrangement joins TRBV11-3 to TRBJ2-3; D unresolved. The CDR3 extends over 16 amino acids. The V gene's germline CDR1 is SGHNT and CDR2 YENEEA. V dropped 8 bases and J dropped 0 bases, with 18 bases sitting between them. CDR3 sequence reads: CASSGGASLSTDTQYF. CDR3 sequence (DNA): TGTGCCAGCTCGGGCGGAGCCTCCTTAAGCACAGATACGCAGTATTTT.

This clonotype was detected ten times or more. The chain links TRBV28 to TRBJ2-1; D remains unclear. The germline gives CDR1 MDHEN, CDR2 SYDVKM. The CDR3 runs 14 residues. Trimming removed 7 bases at V and 6 bases at J, with 16 bases between. The CDR3 reads CASIEPTQLNEQFF. As DNA, the CDR3 is TGTGCCAGCATTGAACCCACCCAGCTCAATGAGCAGTTCTTC.

This clonotype came up many times. This chain uses TRBV28 with TRBJ1-1; D gene ambiguous. V was clipped by 2 bases and J by 4 bases, with 14 bases between them. CDR3 size: 15 residues. Germline V gives CDR1 MDHEN, CDR2 SYDVKM. This chain's CDR3 is CASSLRGRRVTEAFF. The DNA of the CDR3 is TGTGCCAGCAGTTTAAGAGGGCGACGGGTCACTGAAGCTTTCTTT.